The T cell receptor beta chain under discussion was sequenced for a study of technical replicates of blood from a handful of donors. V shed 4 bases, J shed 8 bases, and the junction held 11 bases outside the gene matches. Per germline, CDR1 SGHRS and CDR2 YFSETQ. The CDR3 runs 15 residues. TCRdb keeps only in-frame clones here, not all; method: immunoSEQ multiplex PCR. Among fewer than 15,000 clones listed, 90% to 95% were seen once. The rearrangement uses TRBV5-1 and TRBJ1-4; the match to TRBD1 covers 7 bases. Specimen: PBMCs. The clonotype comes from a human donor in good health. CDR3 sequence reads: CASSVTGQAEEKLFF. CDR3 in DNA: TGCGCCAGCAGCGTCACAGGACAGGCTGAGGAAAAACTGTTTTTT.